This T cell receptor beta chain was documented in a study of T cell clones after liver transplantation. The data were produced by immunoSEQ multiplex PCR, yet TCRdb's version contains in-frame clones alone and is incomplete. This sample has 15,000 to 20,000 clones; more than 70% occur once, and the top ten carry about a third. V lost 3 bases, J lost 0 bases, and 9 bases lay in between. The CDR3 length is 15 residues. Germline loops: CDR1 LNHDA, CDR2 SQIVND (reference sequence). The clonotype was recovered from a human patient who received a liver transplant. Some T cells could come from the graft donor. Sequencing was performed on CD8+ T cells from blood, taken 48 months after liver transplant. The V call is TRBV19, the J call TRBJ1-5; no firm D call. Here the CDR3 DNA reads TGTGCCAGTAGTATCCCCGGGTATAGCAATCAGCCCCAGCATTTT. Translating gives CASSIPGYSNQPQHF.